These 10 T cell receptor beta chains came from one sample sequenced in a study of molecular identifiers for immune sequencing clone quantification. TCRdb reanalysed the PCR reads using MiXCR and keeps one entry per CDR3 protein. The sample carries about 500,000 distinct CDR3 sequences, about 22% recorded once. Sequencing used naive CD8+ T cells from blood, with Jurkat cell RNA spiked in. Subset defined: FACS-sorted CD8+CD4-CCR7+CD45RA+ naive T cells. The receptors originated from a human donor in good health. Some libraries in this study had Jurkat cell RNA spiked in.

There are many counts of this clonotype. The V call is TRBV28, the J call TRBJ2-3, with D perhaps TRBD2 (7 bases). Trimming cost V 6 bases and J 2 bases, with 27 bases left between them. The V gene's germline CDR1 is MDHEN and CDR2 SYDVKM. This CDR3 is built from 19 residues. DNA for the CDR3: TGTGCCAGCAGCAATCTGGGGGGAGGGCAGGACAGATTCACAGATACGCAGTATTTT. It codes for CASSNLGGGQDRFTDTQYF.

The chain is built from TRBV20-1 and TRBJ2-7, with 11 bases aligning to TRBD1. Germline values: CDR1 DFQATT, CDR2 SNEGSKA (reference sequence). V shed 5 bases and J 3 bases; nucleotides not matched to a gene: 15. The length of the CDR3 is 17 residues. The CDR3 sequence: CSASGQGALPLRYEQYF. CDR3 in DNA: TGCAGTGCTTCTGGACAGGGGGCCCTCCCGCTACGCTACGAGCAGTACTTC.

Only a few counts were recorded for this clonotype. The rearrangement links TRBV29-1 to TRBJ2-1; a weak D match, TRBD2 (7 bases). This CDR3 contains 15 residues. Trimming removed 3 bases at V and 2 bases at J, with 14 bases between. CDR1 is SQVTM and CDR2 is ANQGSEA in the germline V gene. The CDR3 region is CSVDRGGGPYNEQFF. CDR3 coding DNA: TGCAGCGTTGACCGTGGGGGGGGGCCCTACAATGAGCAGTTCTTC.

The chain uses TRBV20-1 and TRBJ1-1, with TRBD1 matching over 11 bases. This CDR3 is 15 amino acids long. CDR1 DFQATT and CDR2 SNEGSKA come from the germline V gene (reference sequence). J was trimmed by 4 bases and V by 2 bases; bases with no gene match: 6. In DNA, the CDR3 is TGCAGTGCTAGACGGACAGGGGGCGCGGGCACTGAAGCTTTCTTT. Protein: CSARRTGGAGTEAFF.

The chain combines TRBV7-9 with TRBJ2-5; D not certain. The CDR3 spans 16 residues. Trimming removed 4 bases from V and 1 base from J, with 16 bases in between. Per the germline V gene, CDR1 is SEHNR and CDR2 is FQNEAQ (reference sequence). For the CDR3, the DNA is TGTGCCAGCAGCTCCGGTGAAGGATTAAGCCAAGAGACCCAGTACTTC. Protein: CASSSGEGLSQETQYF.

This sequence joins TRBV7-6 and TRBJ1-1, with D unclear. This CDR3 region has 13 residues. CDR1 and CDR2 from the germline V gene are SGHVS and FNYEAQ. The V and J ends lost 3 bases and 6 bases respectively, with 11 bases between them. The CDR3: CASSFGEGPEAFF. The CDR3 region has the DNA TGTGCCAGCAGCTTTGGGGAAGGACCTGAAGCTTTCTTT.

The table lists this clonotype with a few counts. The rearrangement joins TRBV10-1 to TRBJ2-2; 8 positions agree with TRBD1. The CDR3 has 14 amino acids. Germline CDR1 reads WNHNN; CDR2 reads SYGVQD (reference sequence). V lost 2 bases to trimming and J lost 5 bases; unmatched junction nucleotides: 1. In DNA, the CDR3 is TGCGCCAGCAGTGAGAGGACAGGGACCGGGGAGCTGTTTTTT. Its protein product is CASSERTGTGELFF.

This clonotype was seen ten or more times. CDR3 amino acids: CASSDARGQRLTEAFF. The CDR3 DNA follows: TGTGCCAGCAGTGATGCCCGTGGACAGAGGCTCACTGAAGCTTTCTTT. The V and J genes are TRBV6-1 and TRBJ1-1; perhaps TRBD1 as D (6 bases). The V end lost 3 bases, the J end lost 4 bases, and 18 bases lay between the germline ends. The CDR3 runs 16 residues. The germline CDR1 and CDR2 sequences are MNHNS and SASEGT.

As for this clonotype: One junction end does not reproduce the germline sequence, and a read error may be involved. V is TRBV7-9 and J is TRBJ2-7; TRBD1 aligns across 7 bases. The CDR3 has 15 residues. Germline values: CDR1 SEHNR, CDR2 FQNEAQ (reference sequence). CDR3 sequence: CAGSIGDSYPYEQYF. The DNA of the CDR3 is TGTGCCGGCAGCATAGGGGACAGTTACCCCTACGAGCAGTACTTC.

On this clonotype: No conserved phenylalanine or tryptophan ends this CDR3, so it is likely a read error. The gene calls are TRBV27 and TRBJ2-1, with D tentatively TRBD1 or TRBD2 (5 bases each). The CDR3 contains 17 residues. Trimming shortened V by 6 bases and J by 5 bases, and 23 bases separated the two germline ends. Germline-derived CDR1 and CDR2 are MNHEY and SMNVEV (reference sequence). CDR3 in DNA: TGTGCCAGCAGCTACGTGGGACCCCAACCTTTAAACAATGAGCAGTTCTCC. Residues: CASSYVGPQPLNNEQFS.